This T cell receptor beta chain was observed in a study of CD4 T cells in relation to SARS-CoV-2 and coronaviruses. Study-level information: TCR beta CDR3s were sequenced after approximately ten-day antigen culture of PBMCs. Convalescent patients were 8 or 9 males and a few females; two were Hispanic.

TCRdb's copy holds only in-frame clones and misses some; the assay was immunoSEQ multiplex PCR. The sample records about 41,000 clones, around 82% being singletons. Findings and limits, study-wide: Memory recall responses, not primary responses primed in culture, are what the assay detects.

Points on this clone: Its target is unknown.

The CDR3 consists of 15 residues. Trimming removed 1 base from V and 4 bases from J, with 13 bases in between. The germline V gene has CDR1 MDHEN and CDR2 SYDVKM. Specimen: naive CD4+ T cells from PBMCs, cultured in vitro. The subset is: naive CD4+ T cells isolated by negative enrichment. V and J are TRBV28 and TRBJ1-1, with unresolved D. The sequence came from an adult with COVID-19. The CDR3 spells CASSLYDTGGTEAFF. CDR3 nucleotides: TGTGCCAGCAGTTTATATGACACCGGAGGCACTGAAGCTTTCTTT.